The rows below give T cell receptor beta chains drawn from one sample of a study of T-cell reconstitution after alpha-beta-depleted transplantation in children. TCRdb passed the PCR reads through MiXCR, listing each CDR3 protein once. The repertoire has some 81,000 distinct CDR3 sequences, 14% of them found once; the top ten carry 25% to 30%. The sequencing used PBMCs, mostly from graft donor cells, collected 180 days after TCRalphabeta/CD19-depleted stem cell transplant. These receptors all stem from a male patient between 2 and 9 years old who had a stem cell transplant for acute lymphoblastic leukemia, so the T cells may come from the graft donor. CDR3s include the opening cysteine and the closing phenylalanine or tryptophan. The D gene is left open where the match is weak. Some rows mark clone size as missing; the rest say once, few, many or name a class of expanded clone.

V: TRBV7-9; size: NA; D: NA; length: 16; J: TRBJ2-7; CDR3: CASSFSEGASSYEQYF; DNA: TGTGCCAGCAGCTTCTCGGAGGGGGCTTCCTCTTACGAGCAGTACTTC
V: TRBV28; size: NA; D: NA; length: 14; J: TRBJ2-1; CDR3: CASSPSWMFGEQFF; DNA: TGTGCCAGCAGTCCTAGCTGGATGTTCGGTGAGCAGTTCTTC
V: TRBV5-1; size: many; D: NA; length: 15; J: TRBJ2-1; CDR3: CASSLEITSYNEQFF; DNA: TGCGCCAGCAGCTTGGAAATTACCTCCTACAATGAGCAGTTCTTC
V: TRBV28; size: NA; D: NA; length: 15; J: TRBJ1-3; CDR3: CASSSSEGGRYTIYF; DNA: TGTGCCAGCAGTTCCTCGGAGGGAGGCCGTTACACCATATATTTT
V: TRBV7-9; size: many; D: TRBD1; length: 12; J: TRBJ1-2; CDR3: CASSLEGAGYTF; DNA: TGTGCCAGCAGCTTAGAGGGGGCTGGCTACACCTTC
V: TRBV7-9; size: few; D: NA; length: 12; J: TRBJ2-3; CDR3: CASGRNTDTQYF; DNA: TGTGCCAGCGGGAGAAACACAGATACGCAGTATTTT
V: TRBV5-4; size: few; D: NA; length: 13; J: TRBJ2-7; CDR3: CASSPDRSYEQYF; DNA: TGTGCCAGCAGCCCTGACAGGTCCTACGAGCAGTACTTC
V: TRBV7-2; size: NA; D: NA; length: 15; J: TRBJ2-5; CDR3: CASSLIRVGQETQYF; DNA: TGTGCCAGCAGCTTAATCCGCGTTGGCCAAGAGACCCAGTACTTC
V: TRBV6-2/TRBV6-3; size: NA; D: NA; length: 15; J: TRBJ1-2; CDR3: CASSITERRGSGYTF; DNA: TGTGCCAGCTCGATAACCGAGCGAAGGGGGAGCGGCTACACCTTC
V: TRBV5-6; size: few; D: TRBD1; length: 17; J: TRBJ2-2; CDR3: CASSLAGQGWNTGELFF; DNA: TGTGCCAGCAGCTTGGCGGGACAGGGGTGGAACACCGGGGAGCTGTTTTTT
V: TRBV28; size: NA; D: NA; length: 14; J: TRBJ2-7; CDR3: CASSWGIPSYEQYF; DNA: TGTGCCAGCAGTTGGGGTATCCCCTCCTACGAGCAGTACTTC
V: TRBV21-1; size: few; D: NA; length: 13; J: TRBJ2-1; CDR3: CASSKGPLNEQFF; DNA: TGTGCCAGCAGCAAGGGTCCTCTTAATGAGCAGTTCTTC
V: TRBV5-6; size: NA; D: NA; length: 13; J: TRBJ1-2; CDR3: CASSWARYYGYTF; DNA: TGTGCCAGCAGCTGGGCCAGATACTATGGCTACACCTTC
V: TRBV5-5; size: NA; D: NA; length: 15; J: TRBJ1-5; CDR3: CASSLEVRGNQPQHF; DNA: TGTGCCAGCAGCTTGGAGGTTCGCGGTAATCAGCCCCAGCATTTT
V: TRBV11-1; size: NA; D: TRBD1; length: 18; J: TRBJ2-3; CDR3: CASSYYRDRVAFSDTQYF; DNA: TGTGCCAGCAGCTACTACCGGGACAGGGTTGCATTCTCAGATACGCAGTATTTT
V: TRBV28; size: few; D: TRBD1; length: 15; J: TRBJ1-2; CDR3: CASSLSATGSHGYTF; DNA: TGTGCCAGCAGTTTATCCGCGACAGGGAGTCATGGCTACACCTTC